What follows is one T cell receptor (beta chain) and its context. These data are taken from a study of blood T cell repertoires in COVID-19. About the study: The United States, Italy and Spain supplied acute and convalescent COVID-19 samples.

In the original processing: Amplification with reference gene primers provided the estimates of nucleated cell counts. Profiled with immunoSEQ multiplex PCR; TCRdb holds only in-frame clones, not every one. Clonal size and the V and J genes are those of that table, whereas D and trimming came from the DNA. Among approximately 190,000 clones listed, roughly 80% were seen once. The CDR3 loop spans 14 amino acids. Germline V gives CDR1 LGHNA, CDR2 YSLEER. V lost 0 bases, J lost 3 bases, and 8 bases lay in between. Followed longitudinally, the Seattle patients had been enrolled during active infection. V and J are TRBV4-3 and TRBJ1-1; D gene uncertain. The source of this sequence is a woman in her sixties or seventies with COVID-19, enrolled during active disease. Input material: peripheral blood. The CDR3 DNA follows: TGCGCCAGCAGCCAAGATGGCCGGGACACTGAAGCTTTCTTT. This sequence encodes CASSQDGRDTEAFF.